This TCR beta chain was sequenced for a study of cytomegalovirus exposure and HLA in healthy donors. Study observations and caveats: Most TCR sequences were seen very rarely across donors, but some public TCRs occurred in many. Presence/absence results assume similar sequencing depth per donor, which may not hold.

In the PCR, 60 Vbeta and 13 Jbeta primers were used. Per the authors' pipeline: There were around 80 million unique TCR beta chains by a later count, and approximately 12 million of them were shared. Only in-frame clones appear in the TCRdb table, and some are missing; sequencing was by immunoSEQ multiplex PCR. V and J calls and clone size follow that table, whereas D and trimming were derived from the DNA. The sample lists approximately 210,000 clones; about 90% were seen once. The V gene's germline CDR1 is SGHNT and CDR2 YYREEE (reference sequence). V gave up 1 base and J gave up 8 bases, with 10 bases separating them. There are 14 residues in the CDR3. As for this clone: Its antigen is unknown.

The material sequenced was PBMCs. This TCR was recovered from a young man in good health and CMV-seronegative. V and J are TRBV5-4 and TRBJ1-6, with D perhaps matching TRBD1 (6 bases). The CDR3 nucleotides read TGTGCCAGCAGCTTGCAGGGGACGGATTCACCCCTCCACTTT. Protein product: CASSLQGTDSPLHF. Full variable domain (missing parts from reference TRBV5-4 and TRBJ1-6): ETGVTQSPTHLIKTRGQQVTLRCSSQSGHNTVSWYQQALGQGPQFIFQYYREEENGRGNFPPRFSGLQFPNYSSELNVNALELDDSALYLCASSLQGTDSPLHFGNGTRLTVT.